This TCR beta chain was identified during a study of blood T cell repertoires in COVID-19. Deletions cut 9 bases from V and 1 base from J, with 9 bases between. Germline lookup yields CDR1 SEHNR and CDR2 FQNEAQ (reference sequence). The CDR3 runs 13 residues. Original processing methods: Estimates of nucleated cell counts were drawn from the amplification of reference gene primers. Produced via immunoSEQ multiplex PCR; TCRdb's table is partial and in-frame only. V, J and clone size are taken as reported in that table, and D and trimming were inferred from the DNA itself. In the table there are fewer than 120,000 clones, 70% to 90% of which are singletons.

The chain recombines TRBV7-9 with TRBJ2-2; a possible D gene is TRBD1 (6 bases). This receptor was taken from a human donor in a cohort sampled during active COVID-19. Sequencing used peripheral blood. CDR3 nucleotide sequence: TGTGCCAGACAACAGGGGAACACCGGGGAGCTGTTTTTT. Its protein product is CARQQGNTGELFF.